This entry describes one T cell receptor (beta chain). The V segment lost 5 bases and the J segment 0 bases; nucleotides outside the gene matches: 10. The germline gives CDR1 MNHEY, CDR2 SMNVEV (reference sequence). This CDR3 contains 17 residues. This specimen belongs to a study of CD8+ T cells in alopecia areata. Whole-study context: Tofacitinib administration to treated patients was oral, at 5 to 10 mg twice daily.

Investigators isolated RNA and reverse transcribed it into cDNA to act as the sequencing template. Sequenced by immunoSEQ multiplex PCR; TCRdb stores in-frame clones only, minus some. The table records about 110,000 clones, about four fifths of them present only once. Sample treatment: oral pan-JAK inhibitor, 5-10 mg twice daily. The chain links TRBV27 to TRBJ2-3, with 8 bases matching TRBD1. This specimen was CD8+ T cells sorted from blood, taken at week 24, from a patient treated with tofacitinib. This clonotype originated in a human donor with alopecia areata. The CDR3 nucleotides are TGTGCCAGCAGTACACCGAGGACAGGGAAGAGCACAGATACGCAGTATTTT. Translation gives CASSTPRTGKSTDTQYF.